The next 23 T cell receptor beta chains were all read from a single sample in a study of CD8 T cells in ankylosing spondylitis. Whole-study findings and limits: Blood of patients with ankylosing spondylitis appeared to be characterized by a TCR beta motif of roughly eight highly homologous variants.

Their recognized antigens are unknown. TCRdb called the 5' RACE reads again in MiXCR, with one record for every CDR3 protein. In the table there are under 150,000 distinct CDR3 sequences, roughly 18% of which are singletons. What was sequenced was blood, either unsorted or a sorted T cell fraction (not recorded which). The source is a male donor with ankylosing spondylitis.

The chain has TRBV15 and TRBJ2-3, with a weak D call TRBD1 (5 bases). The CDR3 has 16 amino acids. Trimming shortened V by 4 bases and J by 0 bases, and 14 bases separated the two germline ends. Looked up from germline, CDR1 is LNHNV and CDR2 is YYDKDF (reference sequence). The CDR3 here is CATSTVLQASTDTQYF. In DNA, the CDR3 is TGTGCCACCAGCACTGTTTTACAGGCCAGCACAGATACGCAGTATTTT.

This clonotype was observed a handful of times. The chain links TRBV12-5 to TRBJ2-3; no firm D call. V gave up 0 bases and J gave up 5 bases, with 9 bases separating them. The CDR3 sequence is 14 residues long. CDR1 and CDR2 (germline): LGHNT, FRNRAP. The CDR3 loop is CASGLVGDRDTQYF. CDR3 sequence (DNA): TGTGCTAGTGGTTTGGTAGGCGATAGAGATACGCAGTATTTT.

This clonotype turned up a few times. The chain uses TRBV28 and TRBJ2-2; 10 bases match TRBD2. The CDR3 contains 16 residues. V lost 5 bases and J lost 7; bases outside the gene matches: 10. The germline V gene has CDR1 MDHEN and CDR2 SYDVKM. The CDR3 sequence: CASSQRRLAGFGELFF. For the CDR3, the DNA is TGTGCCAGCAGTCAACGACGACTAGCGGGCTTCGGGGAGCTGTTTTTT.

V and J are TRBV6-1 and TRBJ2-7; the D gene is possibly TRBD1 (5 bases). V lost 0 bases and J 4 bases, leaving 7 bases between the germline ends. Germline V lookup: CDR1 MNHNS, CDR2 SASEGT. This CDR3 has 13 residues. The CDR3 reads CASSEARQYEQYF. Here the CDR3 DNA reads TGTGCCAGCAGTGAAGCGCGACAGTACGAGCAGTACTTC.

V usage is TRBV9 and J usage is TRBJ1-5; 10 positions match TRBD1. Germline lookup yields CDR1 SGDLS and CDR2 YYNGEE. The CDR3 runs 15 residues. The V segment lost 4 bases and the J segment 2 bases; nucleotides outside the gene matches: 3. The CDR3 coding sequence is TGTGCCAGCAGCCTGGGGACAGGGGGCAATCAGCCCCAGCATTTT. This sequence encodes CASSLGTGGNQPQHF.

The sample holds a few counts of this clonotype. V gene TRBV12-5 combines with J gene TRBJ1-2; no firm D call. Trimming took off 4 bases at V and 3 bases at J, with 9 bases between the two ends. CDR1 and CDR2 from the germline V gene are LGHNT and FRNRAP. The CDR3 consists of 13 residues. CDR3 sequence reads: CASGSNTHYGYTF. CDR3 coding DNA: TGTGCTAGTGGTTCGAACACCCACTATGGCTACACCTTC.

This clonotype was found a few times. Compared with germline, one end of the junction differs, possibly owing to a read error. The V gene is TRBV27, the J gene TRBJ2-7, with D possibly being TRBD2 (5 bases). Germline lookup yields CDR1 MNHEY and CDR2 SMNVEV (reference sequence). This CDR3 has 14 amino acids. The CDR3 region has the DNA TGTGCCAGCAGTCCGCGGACTCTCTCCTACGAGCCGTACTTC. It encodes CASSPRTLSYEPYF.

This clonotype was observed a handful of times. This chain joins TRBV6-1 and TRBJ2-7, with TRBD2 matching 12 bases. V shed 5 bases and J 3 bases; nucleotides not matched to a gene: 5. The CDR3 runs 15 residues. Germline CDR1 and CDR2: MNHNS and SASEGT. CDR3: CASSPRLAGVYEQYF. The CDR3 DNA reads as TGTGCCAGCAGTCCGCGACTAGCGGGAGTCTACGAGCAGTACTTC.

This rearrangement joins TRBV10-3 to TRBJ2-7; D not resolved. V lost 0 bases to trimming and J lost 5 bases, with 14 bases between them. The CDR3 loop spans 15 amino acids. Per germline, CDR1 ENHRY and CDR2 SYGVKD. The CDR3 sequence: CAISESPDARNEQYF. For the CDR3, the DNA is TGTGCCATCAGTGAGTCCCCGGACGCGAGGAACGAGCAGTACTTC.

This clonotype was detected a few times. V usage is TRBV7-2 and J usage is TRBJ2-7, with a tentative D call TRBD1 (5 bases). Germline values: CDR1 SGHTA, CDR2 FQGNSA. The CDR3 length is 15 residues. The V and J ends lost 2 bases and 0 bases respectively, with 11 bases between them. CDR3 nucleotide sequence: TGTGCCAGCAGCTTATGGGGCGGAAGCTCCTACGAGCAGTACTTC. This sequence encodes CASSLWGGSSYEQYF. Full variable domain (rest looked up from reference TRBV7-2 and TRBJ2-7): GAGVSQSPSNKVTEKGKDVELRCDPISGHTALYWYRQSLGQGLEFLIYFQGNSAPDKSGLPSDRFSAERTGGSVSTLTIQRTQQEDSAVYLCASSLWGGSSYEQYFGPGTRLTVT.

This clonotype was seen only a few times. The gene calls are TRBV7-9 and TRBJ2-1, with D maybe TRBD2 (7 bases). Germline loops: CDR1 SEHNR, CDR2 FQNEAQ (reference sequence). The CDR3 length is 13 residues. V was cut by 9 bases and J by 10 bases, with 19 bases left in between. Written as DNA, the CDR3 is TGTGCCAGGGGGGACAAAGGACTAGAAGAGCAGTTCTTC. It yields the protein CARGDKGLEEQFF.

This clonotype has just a few counts. V usage is TRBV7-9 and J usage is TRBJ1-6, with no clear D. Germline CDR1 is SEHNR and CDR2 is FQNEAQ (reference sequence). The CDR3 loop spans 14 amino acids. V was clipped by 3 bases and J by 9 bases, with 12 bases between them. The CDR3 bases are TGTGCCAGCAGCTTTATCTTGGGTGGTTCACCCCTCCACTTT. Encoded protein: CASSFILGGSPLHF.

This rearrangement joins TRBV13 to TRBJ2-2; 8 nucleotides align to TRBD1. This CDR3 comprises 17 residues. Germline CDR1 and CDR2: PRHDT and FYEKMQ (reference sequence). Trimming took 8 bases from V and 4 from J; bases not matched to a gene: 15. The DNA for the CDR3 is TGTGCCAGCGGGGGCTATCGACAGGGGATCAGCACCGGGGAGCTGTTTTTT. It is translated as CASGGYRQGISTGELFF.

There are a few counts of this clonotype. The chain uses TRBV7-2 and TRBJ2-3; D uncertain. CDR1 and CDR2 (germline): SGHTA, FQGNSA. The CDR3 covers 14 residues. V gave up 4 bases and J gave up 2 bases, with 10 bases separating them. CDR3 loop: CASSSLIPTDTQYF. The DNA for the CDR3 is TGTGCCAGCAGCTCGTTGATTCCCACAGATACGCAGTATTTT.

DNA of the CDR3: TGTGCCAGCAGCATCCCGGGACAGGGGCGGTACAATGAGCAGTTCTTC. Protein product: CASSIPGQGRYNEQFF. This chain links TRBV7-9 with TRBJ2-1, with TRBD1 identical over 10 bases. This CDR3 has 16 residues. Losses at the gene ends were 5 bases for V and 4 bases for J; bases not matched to a gene: 8. CDR1 SEHNR and CDR2 FQNEAQ come from the germline V gene (reference sequence).

The chain couples TRBV7-8 to TRBJ2-1, with D uncertain. The CDR3 totals 15 residues. Trimming left V 4 bases short and J 0 bases short, with 10 bases between. Per germline, CDR1 SGHVS and CDR2 FQNEAQ. The CDR3 region has the DNA TGTGCCAGCAGCTACCATAGGAGCTCCTACAATGAGCAGTTCTTC. It codes for CASSYHRSSYNEQFF.

J is TRBJ1-3 and V is TRBV9, with D tentatively TRBD1 (6 bases). The CDR3 spans 14 residues. Germline-derived CDR1 and CDR2 are SGDLS and YYNGEE. Trimming removed 3 bases from V and 2 bases from J, with 9 bases in between. The CDR3 here is CASSATGTGNTIYF. CDR3 in DNA: TGTGCCAGCAGCGCCACAGGGACTGGAAACACCATATATTTT.

V usage is TRBV7-9 and J usage is TRBJ2-7, with no clear D. The germline V gene encodes CDR1 SEHNR and CDR2 FQNEAQ (reference sequence). V was trimmed by 4 bases and J by 3 bases, leaving 10 bases between them. CDR3 size: 13 residues. This CDR3 reads CASSSRVVYEQYF. The CDR3 nucleotides read TGTGCCAGCAGCTCCCGGGTCGTCTACGAGCAGTACTTC. Based on the CDR3 plus reference TRBV7-9 and TRBJ2-7, the full variable domain is DTGVSQNPRHKITKRGQNVTFRCDPISEHNRLYWYRQTLGQGPEFLTYFQNEAQLEKSRLLSDRFSAERPKGSFSTLEIQRTEQGDSAMYLCASSSRVVYEQYFGPGTRLTVT.

The J gene is TRBJ1-1, the V gene TRBV27; D ambiguous. The V end was cut by 7 bases, the J end by 1 base, with 16 bases between. Germline V lookup: CDR1 MNHEY, CDR2 SMNVEV (reference sequence). The length of the CDR3 is 15 residues. CDR3 amino acids: CASTPASYANTEAFF. CDR3 DNA: TGTGCCAGCACTCCTGCCAGCTACGCGAACACTGAAGCTTTCTTT.

The V gene is TRBV4-3, the J gene TRBJ2-7; 10 bases are a match to TRBD2. Germline assignment: CDR1 LGHNA and CDR2 YSLEER. V trimming: 2 bases; J trimming: 3 bases; junction bases outside the gene matches: 1. CDR3 length: 14 amino acids. The CDR3 sequence is CASSQLAGDYEQYF. The CDR3 DNA follows: TGCGCCAGCAGCCAACTAGCGGGGGACTACGAGCAGTACTTC.

V usage is TRBV7-9 and J usage is TRBJ1-1; 7 bases fit TRBD1. There are 17 residues in the CDR3. From germline, CDR1 is SEHNR and CDR2 FQNEAQ (reference sequence). V gave up 5 bases and J gave up 1 base; unmatched junction bases: 13. CDR3 DNA sequence: TGTGCCAGCAGCGGCTGGGACAGAGAAATTCCGAACACTGAAGCTTTCTTT. Translating it yields CASSGWDREIPNTEAFF.

The table lists this clonotype with a few counts. This chain joins TRBV12-5 and TRBJ2-7; no clear D gene. This CDR3 is 12 amino acids long. The V end was cut by 5 bases, the J end by 3 bases, with 8 bases between. The germline CDR1 and CDR2 sequences are LGHNT and FRNRAP. The CDR3 here is CASGPGRYEQYF. The CDR3 nucleotides read TGTGCTAGTGGTCCTGGACGCTACGAGCAGTACTTC.

This clonotype has just a few counts. This sequence joins TRBV7-9 and TRBJ1-3; D ambiguous. The CDR3 spans 15 residues. V was shortened by 1 base and J by 1 base, with 8 bases between the two germline ends. CDR1 SEHNR and CDR2 FQNEAQ come from the germline V gene (reference sequence). The CDR3 spells CASSLVTASGNTIYF. As DNA, the CDR3 is TGTGCCAGCAGCTTAGTCACAGCTTCTGGAAACACCATATATTTT.